Listed below are T cell receptor beta chains from one sample, sequenced in a study of T cell responses to AZD1222 COVID-19 vaccine. Libraries were prepared by immunoSEQ multiplex PCR; TCRdb keeps only in-frame clonotypes and omits some of them. The top ten clones hold about 1.9% of a sample with about 180,000 clones, 90% to 95% of them seen once. Sequenced here: peripheral blood, sampled on day 0 of AZD1222 vaccination. The receptors here all came from an adult in good health. CDR3s include the opening cysteine and the closing phenylalanine or tryptophan. D genes are given only for firm matches. Some rows mark clone size as missing; the rest say once, few, many or name a class of expanded clone.

>TRBV10-1|TRBJ1-1|few|NA|14
TGCGCCAGTGATAAAGGGCGAGATAACACTGAAGCTTTCTTT
CASDKGRDNTEAFF
>TRBV19|TRBJ1-5|few|TRBD1|16
TGTGCCAGTAGTGCCGGACAGGTCAGTGTCAATCAGCCCCAGCATTTT
CASSAGQVSVNQPQHF
>TRBV11-2|TRBJ2-5|NA|NA|17
TGTGCCAGCAGCCCTTCTCGTGCCGGGACGGCACAAGAGACCCAGTACTTC
CASSPSRAGTAQETQYF
>TRBV7-2|TRBJ1-2|NA|NA|13
TGTGCCAGCAGCTCGTACGGACAGCCTGGCTACACCTTC
CASSSYGQPGYTF
>TRBV30|TRBJ1-1|NA|NA|13
TGTGCCTGGAGGGTTCAATCTAACACTGAAGCTTTCTTT
CAWRVQSNTEAFF
>TRBV25-1|TRBJ2-1|NA|NA|13
TGTGCCAGCAGCCTTAACAGGGTACATGAGCAGTTCTTC
CASSLNRVHEQFF
>TRBV3-1/TRBV3-2|TRBJ1-1|NA|NA|14
TGTGCCAGCAGCCAAGTAGGCGGTCCCGCCGGAACTTTCTTT
CASSQVGGPAGTFF
>TRBV30|TRBJ1-1|few|TRBD1|12
TGTGCCTGGAGTCGGACAGGGACTGAAGCTTTCTTT
CAWSRTGTEAFF
>TRBV5-1|TRBJ2-1|NA|TRBD1|16
TGCGCCAGCAGATCGGACAGGGAGAGCTCCTACAATGAGCAGTTCTTC
CASRSDRESSYNEQFF
>TRBV5-1|TRBJ1-2|NA|TRBD1|16
TGCGCCAGCAGCTTGGGCGGGGACAGGGTTCGCCGTGGCTACACCTTC
CASSLGGDRVRRGYTF
>TRBV4-3|TRBJ1-1|NA|TRBD1|14
TGCGCCAGCAGCCACAACAGGGGGATAGCTGAAGCTTTCTTT
CASSHNRGIAEAFF
>TRBV29-1|TRBJ1-1|NA|NA|12
TGCAGCGCGTTAGGGGCCCCCGTAGGAGCTTTCTTT
CSALGAPVGAFF
>TRBV9|TRBJ1-1|NA|NA|15
TGTGCCAGCAGGGCGGACAGTAGCATGAACACTGAAGCTTTCTTT
CASRADSSMNTEAFF
>TRBV6-5|TRBJ1-1|NA|NA|15
TGTGCCAGCAGTTATCATGGGAGTACAGAAGTTGAAGCTTTCTTT
CASSYHGSTEVEAFF
>TRBV10-3|TRBJ2-5|NA|TRBD1|13
TGTGCCATCAATGACAGGGTGGCAGAGACCCAGTACTTC
CAINDRVAETQYF
>TRBV28|TRBJ2-7|NA|TRBD2|14
TGTGCCAGCAGTTTACGACTAGCGGGATACGAGCAGTACTTC
CASSLRLAGYEQYF
>TRBV6-2/TRBV6-3|TRBJ2-1|few|NA|11
TGTGCCAGCAGTTACGTGCGGGAGCAGTTCTTC
CASSYVREQFF
>TRBV7-8|TRBJ1-3|NA|NA|16
TGTGCCAGCAGGGTTTCATCTCTAAGCTCTGGAAACACCATATATTTT
CASRVSSLSSGNTIYF
>TRBV20-1|TRBJ1-4|NA|NA|14
TGCAGTGCTAGTAGTTCGTCAACTAATGAAAAACTGTTTTTT
CSASSSSTNEKLFF
>TRBV28|TRBJ2-6|NA|NA|19
TGTGCCAGCAGGACCCTCAGTCGGGGGGCCTCCGTCAGGGCCAACGTCCTGACTTTC
CASRTLSRGASVRANVLTF
>TRBV28|TRBJ1-5|NA|NA|14
TGTGCCACAACCACGGATAATAGCAATCAGCCCCAGCATTTT
CATTTDNSNQPQHF
>TRBV5-1|TRBJ1-1|once|NA|17
TGCGCCAGCAGCGTGATCGGCGGGAACCTATTGAACACTGAAGCTTTCTTT
CASSVIGGNLLNTEAFF
>TRBV25-1|TRBJ2-3|NA|NA|15
TGTGCCAGGAGAAACAGGGACCTTAGCACAGATACGCAGTATTTT
CARRNRDLSTDTQYF
>TRBV29-1|TRBJ2-7|few|NA|11
TGCAGCGCGGTCAAGGGAGGCGAGCAGTACTTC
CSAVKGGEQYF
>TRBV2|TRBJ2-3|NA|NA|16
TGTGCCAGCAGTGAGCAGACGCGCACCTACACAGATACGCAGTATTTT
CASSEQTRTYTDTQYF
>TRBV7-2|TRBJ1-6|few|TRBD1|16
TGTGCCAGCAGCAGGATCTCCGGGACAGGGGGTTCCCCCCTCCACTTT
CASSRISGTGGSPLHF
>TRBV27|TRBJ2-7|NA|NA|13
TGTGCCAGCAGTTTCACGAGCTCCTACGAGCAGTACTTC
CASSFTSSYEQYF
>TRBV18|TRBJ2-1|NA|NA|13
TGTGCCAGCTCACCGCTGGGAAATGATGAGCAGTTCTTC
CASSPLGNDEQFF
>TRBV28|TRBJ1-3|NA|NA|19
TGTGCCAGCAGTTTTTATCGACGGCGTTGGGACTTCTCTGGAAACACCATATATTTT
CASSFYRRRWDFSGNTIYF
>TRBV10-2|TRBJ2-4|NA|NA|14
TGCGCCAGCAGTGAGATTCCAGACAAAAACATTCAGTACTTC
CASSEIPDKNIQYF
>TRBV27|TRBJ1-4|NA|NA|13
TGTGCCAGCAGTTGGGGATTTGGAGAAAAACTGTTTTTT
CASSWGFGEKLFF
>TRBV27|TRBJ2-2|NA|NA|14
TGTGCCAGCAGTTTTTCCGGGCTTACCGGGGAGCTGTTTTTT
CASSFSGLTGELFF
>TRBV20-1|TRBJ2-1|NA|NA|11
TGCAGTGCTAGACCTAACAATGAGCAGTTCTTC
CSARPNNEQFF
>TRBV19|TRBJ2-7|NA|TRBD2|17
TGTGCCAGTAGTCTCACTCCGACTAGCGGGGGTTCCTACGAGCAGTACTTC
CASSLTPTSGGSYEQYF
>TRBV5-1|TRBJ1-1|NA|TRBD1|15
TGCGCCAGCAGCAGTCAAGGGGGCGTAAGTGCTGAAGCTTTCTTT
CASSSQGGVSAEAFF
>TRBV7-6|TRBJ1-6|NA|NA|15
TGTGCCAGCAGCGGATCCGGGACCGGGCGTTCACCCCTCCACTTT
CASSGSGTGRSPLHF
>TRBV6-2/TRBV6-3|TRBJ1-3|NA|NA|13
TGTGCCAGCAGCCGGAGCTCTGGAAACACCATATATTTT
CASSRSSGNTIYF
>TRBV30|TRBJ1-6|NA|NA|14
TGTGCCTCTCCGGCTTACTCCTATAATTCACCCCTCCACTTT
CASPAYSYNSPLHF
>TRBV5-5|TRBJ2-7|NA|TRBD2|15
TGTGCCAGCAGCCCATTAGCGGGAGGAACCTACGAGCAGTACTTC
CASSPLAGGTYEQYF
>TRBV7-3|TRBJ1-2|once|NA|15
TGTGCCAGCAGCTTAAGTGCGGGCAGTAACTATGGCTACACCTTC
CASSLSAGSNYGYTF
>TRBV27|TRBJ1-1|NA|NA|14
TGTGCCAGCAGTCCGAGGGTGGGGAACACTGAAGCTTTCTTT
CASSPRVGNTEAFF
>TRBV5-4|TRBJ2-7|NA|NA|16
TGTGCCAGCAGCTTGGGCCAACAACCCACCTCCTACGAGCAGTACTTC
CASSLGQQPTSYEQYF
>TRBV9|TRBJ2-2|NA|NA|13
TGTGCCAGCAGCGTAGTGGGCACCGGGGAGCTGTTTTTT
CASSVVGTGELFF
>TRBV4-3|TRBJ2-7|NA|TRBD1|15
TGCGCCAGCAGCCACAGGACAGGGGAGGGCTACGAGCAGTACTTC
CASSHRTGEGYEQYF
>TRBV28|TRBJ2-7|NA|TRBD1|15
TGTGCCAGCAGGGAGGCCGGACAGGAATCCTACGAGCAGTACTTC
CASREAGQESYEQYF
>TRBV4-3|TRBJ1-1|NA|TRBD1|17
TGCGCCAGCAGCCAAGCCAGACGGACAGGAGGTTACACTGAAGCTTTCTTT
CASSQARRTGGYTEAFF
>TRBV2|TRBJ2-1|NA|NA|13
TGTGCCAGCATAGGAGGGAATTACAATGAGCAGTTCTTC
CASIGGNYNEQFF
>TRBV7-2|TRBJ2-1|NA|NA|14
TGTGCCAGCAGCTTACTAGGGCTGGGTAATGAGCAGTTCTTC
CASSLLGLGNEQFF
>TRBV14|TRBJ2-3|NA|TRBD1|14
TGTGCCAGCAGAATAGGGACAGGTTCCGGCACGCAGTATTTT
CASRIGTGSGTQYF
>TRBV14|TRBJ2-7|NA|NA|15
TGTGCCAGCAGCCAGTCCCGGCGCTCCTACGTTGGGCAGTACTTC
CASSQSRRSYVGQYF
>TRBV4-1|TRBJ1-4|NA|NA|16
TGCGCCAGCAGCCAAGTTGCGACCCTCACTAATGAAAAACTGTTTTTT
CASSQVATLTNEKLFF
>TRBV9|TRBJ2-7|NA|NA|13
TGTGCCAGCAGCGTAGGGCATGGCAGCGAGCAGTACTTC
CASSVGHGSEQYF
>TRBV4-3|TRBJ2-3|NA|TRBD2|16
TGCGCCAGCAGCGCCCGTAGCGGGGCTACCACAGATACGCAGTATTTT
CASSARSGATTDTQYF
>TRBV7-9|TRBJ2-5|NA|NA|13
TGTGCCAGCAGCTTACCAGGGGAAGAGACCCAGTACTTC
CASSLPGEETQYF
>TRBV29-1|TRBJ1-2|NA|TRBD1|16
TGCAGCGTCATCGGGACAGAGTTTTATGATAGCTATGGCTACACCTTC
CSVIGTEFYDSYGYTF
>TRBV6-1|TRBJ1-2|once|NA|14
TGTGCCAGCAGTGAAATAAGTCAGGGAACTGGCTACACCTTC
CASSEISQGTGYTF
>TRBV10-1|TRBJ2-1|once|NA|15
TGCGCCAGCAGTGCGGTAGGGAGCTCCTACAATGAGCAGTTCTTC
CASSAVGSSYNEQFF
>TRBV4-1|TRBJ1-5|NA|TRBD1|15
TGCGCCAGCAGCCAAGAAGGGACAGGGATACAGCCCCAGCATTTT
CASSQEGTGIQPQHF
>TRBV3-1/TRBV3-2|TRBJ2-7|NA|TRBD1|13
TGTGCCAGCAGCCATGGGACAGCTGACGAGCAGTACTTC
CASSHGTADEQYF
>TRBV5-1|TRBJ2-2|NA|NA|17
TGCGCCAGCAGCTGGAAAACGGGACACCCGAACACCGGGGAGCTGTTTTTT
CASSWKTGHPNTGELFF